This TCR beta chain was profiled in a study of cytomegalovirus exposure and HLA in healthy donors. Study as a whole: Sequencing of about 179 million T cells in an earlier analysis found 100 million to 140 million unique TCR beta sequences. A data release that came early held around 85 million unique TCRs from HLA-typed donors.

The CDR3 spans 13 residues. V gave up 2 bases and J gave up 7 bases, with 12 bases separating them. Germline V gene sequence: CDR1 SNHLY, CDR2 FYNNEI. Donors likely had unrecorded immune exposures despite being nominally healthy when sampled. Primers for the PCR totalled 60 Vbeta and 13 Jbeta. Clones were read by immunoSEQ multiplex PCR, and TCRdb kept only the in-frame ones, dropping some. Here the sample spans 150,000 to 200,000 clones, roughly 80% being singletons. This clone has just a few counts. The chain employs TRBV2 and TRBJ2-7; D gene ambiguous. Sequenced material: PBMCs. The receptor was derived from a woman younger than 35 in good health and CMV-seronegative. CDR3 in amino acids: CASSEPLQVEQYF. DNA for the CDR3: TGTGCCAGCAGTGAACCACTCCAAGTAGAGCAGTACTTC.